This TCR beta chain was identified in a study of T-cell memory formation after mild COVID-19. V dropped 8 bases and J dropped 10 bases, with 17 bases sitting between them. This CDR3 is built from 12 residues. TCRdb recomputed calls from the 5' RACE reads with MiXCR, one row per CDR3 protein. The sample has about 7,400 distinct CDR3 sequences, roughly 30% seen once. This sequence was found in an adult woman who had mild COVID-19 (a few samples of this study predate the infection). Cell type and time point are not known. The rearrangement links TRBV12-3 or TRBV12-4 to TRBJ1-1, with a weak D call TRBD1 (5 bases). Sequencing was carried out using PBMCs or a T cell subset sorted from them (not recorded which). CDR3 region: CASRTRQLRAFF. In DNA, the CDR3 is TGTGCCAGCCGAACCAGACAGCTACGAGCTTTCTTT.